Presented here are 6 T cell receptor beta chains from one specimen sequenced in a study of siplizumab effects on memory and regulatory T cells. Clones were read by immunoSEQ multiplex PCR, and TCRdb kept only the in-frame ones, dropping some. This table has around 100,000 clones, approximately 92% appearing once. Sequences were obtained from CD4+ T cells sorted from blood. These receptors all stem from a human donor in good health.

The chain has TRBV19 and TRBJ2-6; a weak D match, TRBD1 (6 bases). Germline V gene lookup returns CDR1 LNHDA and CDR2 SQIVND (reference sequence). CDR3 length: 16 residues. V was trimmed by 5 bases and J by 2 bases, leaving 13 bases between them. In DNA form, the CDR3 reads TGTGCCAGTAGTCCGAACAGGGCCCCTGGGGCCAACGTCCTGACTTTC. Its protein is CASSPNRAPGANVLTF. Full variable domain (rest looked up from reference TRBV19 and TRBJ2-6): DGGITQSPKYLFRKEGQNVTLSCEQNLNHDAMYWYRQDPGQGLRLIYYSQIVNDFQKGDIAEGYSVSREKKESFPLTVTSAQKNPTAFYLCASSPNRAPGANVLTFGAGSRLTVL.

The rearrangement uses TRBV19 and TRBJ2-2; D possibly corresponds to TRBD2 (7 bases). This CDR3 contains 16 residues. The germline gives CDR1 LNHDA, CDR2 SQIVND (reference sequence). Trimming pared 7 bases from V and 1 base from J, leaving 16 bases between. The CDR3 sequence: CASMTGGAQNTGELFF. The DNA of the CDR3 is TGTGCCAGTATGACTGGGGGGGCGCAGAACACCGGGGAGCTGTTTTTT.

The chain combines TRBV20-1 with TRBJ1-1; D not resolved. Trimming pared 3 bases from V and 8 bases from J, leaving 10 bases between. Germline-derived CDR1 and CDR2 are DFQATT and SNEGSKA (reference sequence). The CDR3 has 11 residues. CDR3 in amino acids: CSARVGFEAFF. The CDR3 DNA sequence: TGCAGTGCTAGGGTTGGGTTCGAAGCTTTCTTT.

This chain joins TRBV30 and TRBJ1-3; 9 bases line up with TRBD1. Trimming cost V 7 bases and J 4 bases; bases outside gene matches: 5. CDR1 and CDR2 (germline): GTSNPN, SVGIG (reference sequence). The CDR3 loop spans 13 amino acids. DNA for the CDR3: TGTGCCTTACAGGGGGCAGGGGGAAACACCATATATTTT. Translated, it gives CALQGAGGNTIYF.

Worth noting for this clone: Germline and junction disagree at one end, which may indicate a read error. This chain uses TRBV20-1 with TRBJ2-3; no clear D. The CDR3 runs to 8 residues. Germline V gene lookup returns CDR1 DFQATT and CDR2 SNEGSKA (reference sequence). CDR3 region: CSPDGWTF. CDR3 in DNA: TGCAGCCCTGATGGATGGACTTTT.

The chain links TRBV15 to TRBJ1-1; D gene unclear. The CDR3 runs 12 residues. Trimming removed 3 bases at V and 9 bases at J, with 11 bases between. CDR1 and CDR2 from the germline V gene are LNHNV and YYDKDF (reference sequence). The CDR3 reads CATSSTWAQAFF. The CDR3 DNA sequence: TGTGCCACCAGCAGTACGTGGGCCCAAGCTTTCTTT.